The T cell receptor beta chain under discussion was sequenced for a study of shared T cell receptors in the human thymus. V lost 8 bases to trimming and J lost 3 bases, with 25 bases between them. The V gene's germline CDR1 is SEHNR and CDR2 FQNEAQ (reference sequence). This CDR3 spans 17 amino acids. Data came from immunoSEQ multiplex PCR; TCRdb stores just in-frame clones and leaves some out. The sample lists over 350,000 clones; 95% were seen once. This clone was found once. This TCR derives from a human donor. The chain combines TRBV7-9 with TRBJ2-5; the D gene could be TRBD1 or TRBD2 (5 bases each). Sequences were obtained from thymocytes. CDR3 sequence: CASLGADMSGAEETQYF. CDR3 DNA: TGTGCCAGCCTCGGAGCGGACATGTCTGGGGCAGAAGAGACCCAGTACTTC.